Here is one T cell receptor (beta chain) with its context. This sample is drawn from a study of T cell repertoires in cytomegalovirus infection. Study-level background: The public TCR beta signatures pointed to both CMV infection and matching HLA type.

TCRdb fed the reads into MiXCR, producing one record per CDR3 protein. The sample has approximately 750,000 distinct CDR3 sequences, approximately 34% seen once. The CDR3 sequence is 15 residues long. The V and J ends lost 3 bases and 5 bases, in that order; junction bases with no gene match: 8. Germline V CDR1 and CDR2: SEHNR, FQNEAQ (reference sequence). This clonotype originated in a human donor in good health (CMV status not recorded). Some clones in this sample may be carry-over from other donors' samples. The genes are TRBV7-9 and TRBJ2-3, with 7 bases fitting TRBD2. Material: PBMCs. The CDR3 sequence: CASSLIRRGGDTQYF. In DNA form, the CDR3 reads TGTGCCAGCAGCTTGATTCGACGCGGGGGAGATACGCAGTATTTT.